The 16 T cell receptor beta chains below were found in one sample sequenced in a study of T cell responses to AZD1222 COVID-19 vaccine. TCRdb keeps only in-frame clones here, not all; method: immunoSEQ multiplex PCR. The sample carries 150,000 to 180,000 clones, 80% to 90% recorded once. The specimen comprised peripheral blood, sampled after recovery from COVID-19. These receptors all stem from an adult who had recovered from COVID-19.

V is TRBV11-2 and J is TRBJ2-7, with 9 bases matching TRBD1. The CDR3 covers 15 residues. Germline CDR1 is SGHAT and CDR2 is FQNNGV. V was pared by 5 bases and J by 5 bases, with 10 bases of the junction left unmatched. The CDR3 region has the DNA TGTGCCAGCAGCCGATCCGGGACAGGGAGGGACGAGCAGTACTTC. Translation: CASSRSGTGRDEQYF.

This chain links TRBV27 with TRBJ1-5; 9 bases are shared with TRBD1. Germline loops: CDR1 MNHEY, CDR2 SMNVEV (reference sequence). This CDR3 region has 14 residues. Trimming at V came to 6 bases and at J to 2 bases, leaving 2 bases not matched to a gene. For the CDR3, the DNA is TGTGCCAGCAGCTGGACAGGGGGCAATCAGCCCCAGCATTTT. This gives the protein CASSWTGGNQPQHF.

The V and J genes are TRBV3-1 (or the pseudogene TRBV3-2) and TRBJ2-7; D uncertain. Germline CDR1 and CDR2: LGHDT and YNNKEL (reference sequence). The CDR3 runs 14 residues. V was trimmed by 0 bases and J by 2 bases, leaving 8 bases between them. The chain's CDR3 is CASSQDYQTYEQYF. The CDR3 DNA reads TGTGCCAGCAGCCAAGACTACCAGACCTACGAGCAGTACTTC.

The chain uses TRBV7-2 and TRBJ1-6; D gene unclear. Germline-derived CDR1 and CDR2 are SGHTA and FQGNSA. The CDR3 sequence is 18 residues long. Trimming took 5 bases from V and 6 from J, leaving 23 bases between them. This chain's CDR3 is CASSPGLGWEAFNSPLHF. The CDR3 DNA is TGTGCCAGCAGCCCTGGATTAGGATGGGAAGCCTTTAATTCACCCCTCCACTTT.

This rearrangement joins TRBV6-6 to TRBJ2-7, with D possibly matching TRBD1 (6 bases). The germline V gene has CDR1 MNHNY and CDR2 SVGAGI (reference sequence). V lost 0 bases to trimming and J lost 3 bases, with 15 bases between them. This CDR3 has 16 amino acids. For the CDR3, the DNA is TGTGCCAGCAGTTACTCTCCCCGGGACAACAGCTACGAGCAGTACTTC. Amino acids: CASSYSPRDNSYEQYF.

The rearrangement links TRBV7-2 to TRBJ1-4; no firm D call. V was pared by 2 bases and J by 0 bases, with 7 bases between. Germline CDR1 and CDR2: SGHTA and FQGNSA. CDR3 length: 15 residues. In DNA, the CDR3 is TGTGCCAGCAGCTTACAGCGGGCAACTAATGAAAAACTGTTTTTT. This codes for CASSLQRATNEKLFF. The full variable domain, in which reference TRBV7-2 and TRBJ1-4 provide the parts outside the CDR3, is GAGVSQSPSNKVTEKGKDVELRCDPISGHTALYWYRQSLGQGLEFLIYFQGNSAPDKSGLPSDRFSAERTGGSVSTLTIQRTQQEDSAVYLCASSLQRATNEKLFFGSGTQLSVL.

The chain has TRBV6-5 and TRBJ2-3, with D possibly being TRBD1 (6 bases). The length of the CDR3 is 13 residues. The ends were cut back, 7 bases at V and 4 bases at J, with 12 bases in the middle. CDR1 is MNHEY and CDR2 is SVGAGI in the germline V gene. The CDR3 nucleotides are TGTGCCAGCAACCTACAGGGCCCAGATACGCAGTATTTT. Translated: CASNLQGPDTQYF.

This clone occurred once. V is TRBV9 and J is TRBJ1-3, with TRBD1 matching 7 bases. The CDR3 consists of 15 residues. Germline trimming cut 4 bases from V and 9 bases from J; bases unmatched to any gene: 13. Germline V gene data show CDR1 as SGDLS and CDR2 as YYNGEE. CDR3 DNA sequence: TGTGCCAGCAGCCCCCGGGACAGCCTTCGGTTCACCATATATTTT. Translating gives CASSPRDSLRFTIYF.

V is TRBV6-5 and J is TRBJ2-5; D not resolved. Trimming took 6 bases from V and 2 from J, leaving 4 bases between them. The CDR3 sequence is 11 residues long. Germline CDR1 is MNHEY and CDR2 is SVGAGI. CDR3 loop: CASSSQETQYF. CDR3 coding DNA: TGTGCCAGCAGCTCGCAAGAGACCCAGTACTTC.

This sequence joins TRBV9 and TRBJ1-1, with a tentative D call TRBD1 (6 bases). The V gene's germline CDR1 is SGDLS and CDR2 YYNGEE. Trimming stripped 0 bases from V and 3 bases from J, with 12 bases between. The CDR3 runs to 15 residues. The CDR3 DNA reads as TGTGCCAGCAGCGTAGGGGGGCATATAGACACTGAAGCTTTCTTT. Protein: CASSVGGHIDTEAFF.

This sequence joins TRBV13 and TRBJ2-7, with D tentatively TRBD1 (6 bases). CDR3 length: 15 amino acids. V was shortened by 5 bases and J by 5 bases, with 19 bases between the two germline ends. The V gene's germline CDR1 is PRHDT and CDR2 FYEKMQ (reference sequence). The CDR3: CASSLPQGKGDEQYF. In DNA, the CDR3 is TGTGCCAGCAGCCTACCCCAGGGGAAGGGCGACGAGCAGTACTTC.

The gene calls are TRBV7-3 and TRBJ1-1, with TRBD1 matching over 7 bases. Germline CDR1 is SGHTA and CDR2 is FQGTGA. This CDR3 has 20 residues. Trimming took 0 bases from V and 2 from J; bases not matched to a gene: 18. In DNA form, the CDR3 reads TGTGCCAGCAGCTTAACGGACTTAAACCGGGACAGCAGAATTAACACTGAAGCTTTCTTT. Protein: CASSLTDLNRDSRINTEAFF.

This clone was seen a single time. V gene TRBV18 combines with J gene TRBJ2-6; D is unresolved. Germline V gives CDR1 KGHSH, CDR2 LQKENI. Trimming removed 3 bases at V and 2 bases at J, with 8 bases between. The CDR3 runs 15 residues. CDR3 in amino acids: CASSPLLAGANVLTF. CDR3 sequence (DNA): TGTGCCAGCTCACCTCTTTTAGCTGGGGCCAACGTCCTGACTTTC. Full variable domain (rest looked up from reference TRBV18 and TRBJ2-6): NAGVMQNPRHLVRRRGQEARLRCSPMKGHSHVYWYRQLPEEGLKFMVYLQKENIIDESGMPKERFSAEFPKEGPSILRIQQVVRGDSAAYFCASSPLLAGANVLTFGAGSRLTVL.

V and J are TRBV2 and TRBJ2-4, with D perhaps assigned TRBD1 or TRBD2 (6 bases each). The V gene's germline CDR1 is SNHLY and CDR2 FYNNEI. The CDR3 totals 17 residues. V shed 5 bases and J shed 1 base, with 18 bases lying between them. The chain's CDR3 is CASSRQVIGGAKNIQYF. The CDR3 region has the DNA TGTGCCAGCAGTAGACAGGTGATCGGAGGGGCCAAAAACATTCAGTACTTC.

The gene calls are TRBV5-4 and TRBJ2-7; D may be TRBD1 or TRBD2 (5 bases each). The V end was cut by 4 bases, the J end by 3 bases, with 20 bases between. The CDR3 is 16 residues long. The V gene's germline CDR1 is SGHNT and CDR2 YYREEE (reference sequence). CDR3 sequence: CASSQDGSTRGYEQYF. DNA for the CDR3: TGTGCCAGCAGCCAGGACGGGTCGACGAGGGGCTACGAGCAGTACTTC.

This clone was recorded once. The V call is TRBV28, the J call TRBJ1-2; 8 nucleotides align to TRBD1. The CDR3 contains 16 residues. After removal of 1 base from V and 8 bases from J, the junction contained 12 bases not matched to a gene. Germline CDR1 and CDR2: MDHEN and SYDVKM. CDR3 protein: CASSLYGVNRGGGYTF. The CDR3 DNA is TGTGCCAGCAGTTTATATGGAGTAAACAGGGGGGGAGGCTACACCTTC.